This entry lists 5 T cell receptor beta chains sequenced from one sample in a study of shared clonotypes between healthy human individuals. The repertoire was sequenced with immunoSEQ multiplex PCR; TCRdb's copy has only in-frame clones and lacks some. This sample has under 2.5 million clones, with 85% to 95% found just once. The sequenced sample consisted of naive CD4+ T cells from PBMCs. Subset defined: CD45RA+ positively selected. Source of these receptors: a man aged 18 to 30 in good health. Some clones in this sample may be carry-over from other donors' samples.

To note about this clone: Distinct nucleotide sequences in the sample also encode this CDR3. The chain carries TRBV7-2 and TRBJ2-7, with 12 bases matching TRBD2. Trimming at V came to 5 bases and at J to 2 bases, leaving 4 bases not matched to a gene. Per the germline V gene, CDR1 is SGHTA and CDR2 is FQGNSA. This CDR3 has 15 residues. CDR3 protein: CASSLRTSGTYEQYF. DNA of the CDR3: TGTGCCAGCAGCCTACGGACTAGCGGGACCTACGAGCAGTACTTC.

This clone was recorded once. The rearrangement uses TRBV5-1 and TRBJ2-7; D is possibly TRBD2 (5 bases). V gave up 4 bases and J gave up 5 bases, with 16 bases separating them. The V gene's germline CDR1 is SGHRS and CDR2 YFSETQ. CDR3 length equals 14 residues. CDR3: CASSPTAGGDEQYF. As DNA, the CDR3 is TGCGCCAGCAGCCCCACCGCGGGTGGCGACGAGCAGTACTTC. Full variable domain (outside the CDR3, taken from reference TRBV5-1 and TRBJ2-7): KAGVTQTPRYLIKTRGQQVTLSCSPISGHRSVSWYQQTPGQGLQFLFEYFSETQRNKGNFPGRFSGRQFSNSRSEMNVSTLELGDSALYLCASSPTAGGDEQYFGPGTRLTVT.

This chain uses TRBV28 with TRBJ2-5; no definite D call. Trimming removed 3 bases at V and 5 bases at J, with 13 bases between. Germline V gives CDR1 MDHEN, CDR2 SYDVKM. CDR3 length: 14 residues. CDR3 residues: CASSFVTRTETQYF. The CDR3 DNA reads as TGTGCCAGCAGTTTTGTGACCCGCACGGAGACCCAGTACTTC.

In this sample, this clone turned up once. CDR3 nucleotides: TGTGCCAGCAGCCCTGGTGGGGGACGAGAGACCCAGTACTTC. Translated, it gives CASSPGGGRETQYF. The chain combines TRBV7-9 with TRBJ2-5; D possibly matches TRBD1 or TRBD2 (5 bases each). V lost 5 bases to trimming and J lost 4 bases, with 14 bases between them. The CDR3 is made up of 14 amino acids. CDR1 and CDR2 (germline): SEHNR, FQNEAQ (reference sequence). The full variable domain, completed using reference TRBV7-9 and TRBJ2-5, is DTGVSQNPRHKITKRGQNVTFRCDPISEHNRLYWYRQTLGQGPEFLTYFQNEAQLEKSRLLSDRFSAERPKGSFSTLEIQRTEQGDSAMYLCASSPGGGRETQYFGPGTRLLVL.

The DNA for the CDR3 is TGTGCCAGCAGTTCCGACAAAGAGACCCAGTACTTC. It yields the protein CASSSDKETQYF. The chain is built from TRBV5-4 and TRBJ2-5; D is unclear. V shed 5 bases and J shed 3 bases, with 8 bases lying between them. The CDR3 totals 12 residues. Germline V gives CDR1 SGHNT, CDR2 YYREEE (reference sequence). The variable domain in full, completed from reference TRBV5-4 and TRBJ2-5, reads ETGVTQSPTHLIKTRGQQVTLRCSSQSGHNTVSWYQQALGQGPQFIFQYYREEENGRGNFPPRFSGLQFPNYSSELNVNALELDDSALYLCASSSDKETQYFGPGTRLLVL.